This T cell receptor beta chain was identified during a study of shared clonotypes between healthy human individuals. V gave up 0 bases and J gave up 4 bases; unmatched junction bases: 8. Germline loops: CDR1 KGHSH, CDR2 LQKENI. This CDR3 comprises 17 residues. The data were produced by immunoSEQ multiplex PCR, yet TCRdb's version contains in-frame clones alone and is incomplete. The sample gives under 2.5 million clones, just under 95% of which show up once; about 0.41% is in the top ten. Sequencing used naive CD4+ T cells from PBMCs. Subset reported: CD45RA+ positively selected. The chain is built from TRBV18 and TRBJ2-1; TRBD1 matches 8 bases. The sequence was obtained from a man in his late teens or twenties in good health. Some clones in this sample may be carry-over from other donors' samples. The CDR3 coding sequence is TGTGCCAGCTCACCACCGGTGGAGGACAGGGAGTACAATGAGCAGTTCTTC. Residues: CASSPPVEDREYNEQFF.